The entry below describes one TCR beta chain. This receptor's antigen is unknown. No base quality information exists; no much larger clone differs at one position. The data belong to a study of vaccination and CD4 T cells after COVID-19 (dated 2022 in TCRdb). Concerning the study at large: Convalescent patients had a positive SARS-CoV-2 result on nasal swab PCR, and of these patients, several had mild disease and one had severe disease. Each participant got two doses of either the Pfizer-BioNTech BNT162b2 vaccine (n=8) or the Moderna mRNA-1273 vaccine (n=2). The convalescent cohort included six males and four females, with two Hispanic individuals, seven Caucasians, two Asians and one multiracial person. In around 9 COVID-19 convalescent patients and a handful of infection-naive healthy vaccine recipients, researchers compared the spike-specific CD4+ TCR repertoire from before mRNA vaccination with the repertoire from after. Overlapping spike peptide pools from SARS-CoV-2 and from the common cold coronaviruses HCoV-NL63, HCoV-OC43 and HCoV-229E were used as culture stimuli. Post-vaccine blood samples were taken a median of 72 days after the second vaccine dose, with a range of 14 to 241 days. Post-COVID blood samples were collected from convalescent patients a median of roughly 100 days after diagnosis, with a range of roughly 30 to 161 days. Control cultures used a CEFX viral epitope pool as positive control, an HIV-1 Nef peptide pool as negative control, or no peptide. A few convalescent patients were sampled both early after vaccination (day 14) and late after vaccination (days 161 to 241). Points the paper makes about the study in general: An increase in the median number of SARS-CoV-2-reactive clonotypes from 20 to 25 after infection to 38 after vaccination was observed, but the change was not found to be significant. The study included relatively few convalescent patients and did not analyze early timepoints after natural infection. Of the vaccine-specific clones in convalescent patients, 304 of 307, or nearly all, reacted only to SARS-CoV-2 spike and did not cross-react with common cold coronaviruses. Among convalescent patients, a median about 86% of the SARS-CoV-2-reactive clones seen after vaccination appeared only after vaccination, which suggests priming specific to the vaccine.

This specimen's time point label, interpreted: late sampling 161 to 241 days after vaccination in a few convalescent patients. The treatment or condition label corresponds to: roughly 10-day PBMC culture with coronavirus spike peptide pools or control peptides (ViraFEST assay). To expand antigen-specific T cells with peptide pools and then pick out the expanded clonotypes through TCR sequencing, the study relied on the ViraFEST assay. The convalescent patients' positive SARS-CoV-2 PCR tests were from March to December 2020, which was before the Alpha, Beta and Delta variants emerged in the United States. Each well held millions of PBMCs cultured in IMDM containing roughly 5% human AB serum and roughly 10 IU/ml IL-2, with around 9.2 ug/ml peptide pools added. On days 3 and 7, half of the culture medium was replaced with fresh IL-2-containing medium. After approximately eleven days of culture, CD4+ T cells were isolated by negative selection with the EasySep CD4+ T cell isolation kit. Ficoll-Paque Plus gradient centrifugation was used to isolate PBMCs from whole blood, and the isolated PBMCs were then either used fresh or cryopreserved at -140C. Culture conditions were generally each tested in triplicate wells.

The library was obtained by PCR. At the Johns Hopkins FTIC core, DNA from the cultured CD4+ T cells underwent TCR sequencing with the Oncomine TCR Beta short-read assay. The QIAamp micro DNA kit was used to extract genomic DNA from the cultured CD4+ T cells. Oncomine TCR Beta libraries made from cultured CD4+ T cells were pooled using unique dual indexes and sequenced on an Illumina iSeq 100. The study's own analysis went as follows. Non-productive sequences were removed, and CDR3s not starting with C, not ending with F or W, or shorter than 7 amino acids were discarded. Antigen-specific clonotypes were identified using the MANAFEST web application through comparison of peptide-stimulated wells with reference and other culture wells. Positive clones required FDR below 0.05, an odds ratio above 5, and productive frequency above 0.1% in at least two of three replicate wells. Cross-reactive clonotypes were defined as significantly expanded in both SARS-CoV-2 spike wells and at least one common cold coronavirus spike condition. Similarity between CDR3 sequences was evaluated in R version 3.6.1 using Levenshtein distances (stringdist) and unrooted phylogenetic trees (ape). The raw public reads went through TCRdb reprocessing: fastp at Q25, MiXCR clone calling, in-frame beta chains kept. Rows with one shared CDR3 protein collapse into an entry with the most common genes and DNA. The V and J calls were not made by the authors but by TCRdb's processing. For this sample there are approximately 25,000 distinct CDR3 sequences; more than 25% appear just once. 7.1% of the sample lies in the top ten.

This TCR came from a human donor who had recovered from COVID-19. This material consisted of CD4+ T cells from blood, cultured in vitro, taken about 7 months after SARS-CoV-2 vaccination.

The CDR3 reads CASSLFEGGTQYF. The base sequence is TGTGCCAGCAGCCTCTTCGAGGGCGGTACGCAGTATTTT. This chain is built from TRBV6-1 and TRBJ2-3; the D gene is perhaps TRBD2, from 5 matching bases. From a lookup of the germline V gene, CDR1 and CDR2 are MNHNS and SASEGT. The V and J ends are trimmed by 6 bases and 8 bases, leaving 15 bases between them. The CDR3 goes from the cysteine to the phenylalanine over 13 residues. Only CDR3 DNA remains: 39 bases, in frame from the first base.